A single sample is the source of the 14 T cell receptor beta chains below, sequenced in a study of shared clonotypes between healthy human individuals. Assay used: immunoSEQ multiplex PCR; TCRdb lists only in-frame clones, some missing. This sample carries around 2.3 million clones, approximately 94% of them seen once, and the ten largest clones take more than 0.1%. Sequences were obtained from naive CD4+ T cells sorted from blood. The subset is: CD45RA+ positively selected. These receptors all come from a man aged 18 to 29 in good health.

The chain couples TRBV27 to TRBJ1-2; a weak D match, TRBD1 (5 bases). The V end was cut by 4 bases, the J end by 8 bases, with 17 bases between. The germline gives CDR1 MNHEY, CDR2 SMNVEV (reference sequence). This CDR3 has 14 amino acids. The CDR3 region has the DNA TGTGCCAGCAGTTCCCGGGACGGTGCCGGGGGCTACACCTTC. Translated, it gives CASSSRDGAGGYTF.

A note on this clone: The same CDR3 can be traced to other DNA sequences in this sample. The gene calls are TRBV28 and TRBJ1-1; D gene unclear. V lost 1 base, J lost 1 base, and 10 bases lay in between. The germline V gene has CDR1 MDHEN and CDR2 SYDVKM. The CDR3 covers 15 residues. CDR3 loop: CASSLSSPGNTEAFF. Here the CDR3 DNA reads TGTGCCAGCAGTTTATCTTCCCCAGGGAACACTGAAGCTTTCTTT.

The chain recombines TRBV2 with TRBJ1-1, with D unresolved. The V end was cut by 9 bases, the J end by 6 bases, with 11 bases between. CDR1 and CDR2 (germline): SNHLY, FYNNEI. The CDR3 totals 11 residues. CDR3 protein: CASRKFAEAFF. As DNA, the CDR3 is TGTGCCAGTCGAAAGTTTGCTGAAGCTTTCTTT.

This chain uses TRBV5-1 with TRBJ1-3; D not certain. CDR3 length equals 14 residues. The V and J ends lost 5 bases and 1 base respectively, with 10 bases between them. CDR1 SGHRS and CDR2 YFSETQ come from the germline V gene. The CDR3 sequence is CASRDLLSGNTIYF. CDR3 coding DNA: TGCGCCAGCAGGGATCTTCTGTCTGGAAACACCATATATTTT.

The chain is built from TRBV4-1 and TRBJ1-4, with D unclear. Trimming took off 0 bases at V and 8 bases at J, with 16 bases between the two ends. The CDR3 spans 16 residues. Germline loops: CDR1 MGHRA, CDR2 YSYEKL. Here the CDR3 reads CASSQDRYLLQEKLFF. The CDR3 region has the DNA TGCGCCAGCAGCCAAGACCGGTACCTCCTCCAGGAAAAACTGTTTTTT.

The V gene is TRBV5-1, the J gene TRBJ2-5; unclear D gene. The CDR3 runs 13 residues. V shed 6 bases and J shed 5 bases, with 14 bases lying between them. Germline V lookup: CDR1 SGHRS, CDR2 YFSETQ. The CDR3 nucleotides are TGCGCCAGCACTCGAGGTTCCGGTGAGACCCAGTACTTC. It encodes CASTRGSGETQYF.

The genes are TRBV5-4 and TRBJ1-2; D is perhaps TRBD1 (5 bases). CDR3 length: 13 amino acids. The V gene lost 4 bases and the J gene lost 8 bases, with 15 bases spanning the gap. Germline V gene lookup returns CDR1 SGHNT and CDR2 YYREEE (reference sequence). DNA of the CDR3: TGTGCCAGCAGCAGTAAAGGGGTTGAGGGCTACACCTTC. It codes for CASSSKGVEGYTF.

V and J are TRBV28 and TRBJ1-2; no firm D call. The length of the CDR3 is 13 residues. Germline V CDR1 and CDR2: MDHEN, SYDVKM. Trimming removed 3 bases from V and 13 bases from J, with 18 bases in between. CDR3 sequence: CASSFLTAALFTF. CDR3 nucleotides: TGTGCCAGCAGTTTTCTTACCGCAGCTCTCTTCACCTTC.

The chain has TRBV6-6 and TRBJ2-5, with 13 bases lining up with TRBD2. From germline, CDR1 is MNHNY and CDR2 SVGAGI (reference sequence). With 3 bases clipped from V and 3 bases from J, the junction kept 1 base outside the gene matches. The CDR3 spans 15 residues. The CDR3 reads CASSYGLAGEETQYF. The CDR3 DNA reads TGTGCCAGCAGTTATGGACTAGCGGGAGAAGAGACCCAGTACTTC.

The DNA for the CDR3 is TGTGCCAGCTCACCTAGTACAGTCGGGAACACCGGGGAGCTGTTTTTT. This sequence encodes CASSPSTVGNTGELFF. The rearrangement uses TRBV18 and TRBJ2-2; D ambiguous. The CDR3 consists of 16 residues. Germline values: CDR1 KGHSH, CDR2 LQKENI. V lost 3 bases to trimming and J lost 1 base, with 12 bases between them. The full variable domain, completed using reference TRBV18 and TRBJ2-2, is NAGVMQNPRHLVRRRGQEARLRCSPMKGHSHVYWYRQLPEEGLKFMVYLQKENIIDESGMPKERFSAEFPKEGPSILRIQQVVRGDSAAYFCASSPSTVGNTGELFFGEGSRLTVL.

This chain uses TRBV29-1 with TRBJ1-2; TRBD1 matches at 7 bases. The germline gives CDR1 SQVTM, CDR2 ANQGSEA. J gave up 0 bases and V 4 bases, and 14 bases lay outside the gene matches. This CDR3 has 17 amino acids. The CDR3 sequence: CSVGTIAQTGANYGYTF. CDR3 nucleotide sequence: TGCAGCGTTGGAACAATCGCCCAAACAGGGGCTAACTATGGCTACACCTTC.

V gene TRBV27 combines with J gene TRBJ2-3; no clear D. There are 13 residues in the CDR3. Germline loops: CDR1 MNHEY, CDR2 SMNVEV (reference sequence). Trimming shortened V by 0 bases and J by 4 bases, and 5 bases separated the two germline ends. As DNA, the CDR3 is TGTGCCAGCAGTTTATCGAGGCCAGATACGCAGTATTTT. It translates to CASSLSRPDTQYF.

Notes on this clone: The same CDR3 can be traced to other DNA sequences in this sample. The chain has TRBV28 and TRBJ2-7; 8 nucleotides agree with TRBD1. Unmatched junction bases numbered 3, after V lost 2 bases and J lost 3 bases. The CDR3 is 14 residues long. CDR1 and CDR2 (germline): MDHEN, SYDVKM. The CDR3: CASSLPDRGYEQYF. CDR3 coding DNA: TGTGCCAGCAGTTTACCCGACAGGGGCTACGAGCAGTACTTC.

The gene calls are TRBV6-1 and TRBJ1-5; 9 bases fit TRBD1. The CDR3 contains 15 residues. CDR1 is MNHNS, CDR2 SASEGT, per germline. J lost 0 bases, V lost 4 bases, and 1 base had no gene match. CDR3 region: CASSGDRASNQPQHF. CDR3 sequence (DNA): TGTGCCAGCAGTGGGGACAGGGCTAGCAATCAGCCCCAGCATTTT.